A single sample is the source of the 12 T cell receptor beta chains below, sequenced in a study of human T cells and chemical hapten exposure (TCRdb year 2021). Libraries came from RACE. Reads for this sample came from a NextSeq 500. The raw public reads went through TCRdb reprocessing: fastp at Q25, MiXCR clone calling, in-frame beta chains kept. Rows merge per CDR3 protein into single entries with the most common DNA and genes. The sample contains some 400,000 distinct CDR3 sequences, 4.5% to 6% of them found a single time. Of the sample, 2% to 3% is held by the ten largest clones. According to the study, the label for this sample's time point signals: pre-sensitization, week 0. Reading the label with the study, this specimen's treatment or condition is: therapeutic diphenylcyclopropenone sensitization with weekly scalp DPC. This specimen consisted of whole blood, obtained in connection with sensitization to the hapten diphenylcyclopropenone (DPC). The receptor set was obtained from a woman between 45 and 60 years old with alopecia areata. Some clones in this sample may be carry-over from other donors' samples.

This clonotype was detected ten times or more. The rearrangement uses TRBV7-2 and TRBJ2-1, with a weak D call TRBD2 (6 bases). V was cut by 1 base and J by 2 bases, with 6 bases left in between. The germline V gene encodes CDR1 SGHTA and CDR2 FQGNSA. The CDR3 is 14 amino acids. The DNA of the CDR3 is TGTGCCAGCAGCTTAGGCGGGACCTACAATGAGCAGTTCTTC. Translated, it gives CASSLGGTYNEQFF.

This clonotype was detected ten times or more. The rearrangement joins TRBV12-3 or TRBV12-4 to TRBJ2-1; D not resolved. This CDR3 is built from 13 residues. V lost 5 bases to trimming and J lost 8 bases, with 13 bases between them. CDR3 DNA: TGTGCCAGCAGTCCATCCGGTGGCCATGAGCAGTTCTTC. It codes for CASSPSGGHEQFF.

The V and J genes are TRBV7-2 and TRBJ2-3; D is perhaps TRBD2 (5 bases). V lost 7 bases, J lost 2 bases, and 19 bases lay in between. Germline loops: CDR1 SGHTA, CDR2 FQGNSA. The CDR3 has 16 amino acids. Written as DNA, the CDR3 is TGTGCCAGCAATCTGGACTTCACCTACTTCACAGATACGCAGTATTTT. This encodes CASNLDFTYFTDTQYF.

This clonotype came up a few times. J is TRBJ1-5 and V is TRBV4-1; a possible D gene is TRBD1 (6 bases). V lost 4 bases to trimming and J lost 7 bases, with 11 bases between them. Germline CDR1 and CDR2: MGHRA and YSYEKL. CDR3 size: 13 residues. CDR3 in amino acids: CASSLYRDQPQHF. The CDR3 DNA reads as TGCGCCAGCAGCCTTTACAGGGACCAGCCCCAGCATTTT.

This clonotype has at least ten counts. V gene TRBV29-1 combines with J gene TRBJ2-7, with 9 bases fitting TRBD2. V lost 4 bases, J lost 7 bases, and 5 bases stayed unmatched. Germline V CDR1 and CDR2: SQVTM, ANQGSEA. The length of the CDR3 is 12 residues. The CDR3 DNA sequence: TGCAGCGTTGTACGCCTAGCGGGAGAGCAGTACTTC. Translated, it gives CSVVRLAGEQYF.

There are many counts of this clonotype. The chain employs TRBV6-5 and TRBJ2-7; 8 nucleotides agree with TRBD1. The J segment lost 7 bases and the V segment lost 3 bases, leaving 5 bases of the junction unmatched. The CDR3 spans 13 residues. Germline V gene lookup returns CDR1 MNHEY and CDR2 SVGAGI. The DNA for the CDR3 is TGTGCCAGCAGTTATCAGGGGGCGGGAGAGCAGTACTTC. Amino acid sequence: CASSYQGAGEQYF.

V and J are TRBV6-5 and TRBJ1-4, with D perhaps matching TRBD1 (5 bases). Germline CDR1 MNHEY, CDR2 SVGAGI. The CDR3 runs to 12 residues. Trimming shortened V by 8 bases and J by 3 bases, and 7 bases separated the two germline ends. CDR3 in DNA: TGTGCCAGCCGGGGGGCTAATGAAAAACTGTTTTTT. Translated: CASRGANEKLFF.

This clonotype was seen repeatedly, ten times or more. V is TRBV12-3 or TRBV12-4 and J is TRBJ2-3, with D perhaps matching TRBD2 (6 bases). Trimming shortened V by 3 bases and J by 4 bases, and 20 bases separated the two germline ends. CDR3 length: 17 residues. The DNA of the CDR3 is TGTGCCAGCAGTTTTCATTTAGGAGGGGACGAGTCAGATACGCAGTATTTT. Translated, it gives CASSFHLGGDESDTQYF.

The chain recombines TRBV25-1 with TRBJ1-1; D unresolved. With 4 bases removed from V and 10 bases from J, the gap between germline ends came to 10 bases. Germline CDR1 and CDR2: MGHDK and SYGVNS. The length of the CDR3 is 11 residues. Written as DNA, the CDR3 is TGTGCCAGCAGTGTTTCCGGCGGAGCTTTCTTT. It codes for CASSVSGGAFF. The variable domain in full, with the rest retrieved from reference TRBV25-1 and TRBJ1-1, is EADIYQTPRYLVIGTGKKITLECSQTMGHDKMYWYQQDPGMELHLIHYSYGVNSTEKGDLSSESTVSRIRTEHFPLTLESARPSHTSQYLCASSVSGGAFFGQGTRLTVV.

This clonotype was seen ten or more times. The chain carries TRBV6-2 or TRBV6-3 and TRBJ2-5, with 10 positions matching TRBD2. CDR1 is MNHEY, CDR2 SVGEGT, per germline. V trimming: 0 bases; J trimming: 1 base; junction bases outside the gene matches: 8. This CDR3 has 18 amino acids. CDR3 nucleotides: TGTGCCAGCAGTTACTCGAGCCCGCTAGCGGGAGCCCAAGAGACCCAGTACTTC. This sequence encodes CASSYSSPLAGAQETQYF.

V gene TRBV5-1 combines with J gene TRBJ2-5, with 8 bases lining up with TRBD2. The CDR3 extends over 16 amino acids. V shed 1 base, J shed 5 bases, and the junction held 10 bases outside the gene matches. Germline V CDR1 and CDR2: SGHRS, YFSETQ. As DNA, the CDR3 is TGCGCCAGCAGCTTGATTGGCGGGGGGTCTTTGGAGACCCAGTACTTC. It translates to CASSLIGGGSLETQYF.

This clonotype was counted ten times or more. The rearrangement links TRBV7-8 to TRBJ2-5, with D perhaps matching TRBD1 (5 bases). This CDR3 contains 14 residues. The germline V gene has CDR1 SGHVS and CDR2 FQNEAQ. Trimming took off 5 bases at V and 4 bases at J, with 14 bases between the two ends. CDR3 DNA: TGTGCCAGCAGCCTACTGGGGCAGCGAGAGACCCAGTACTTC. Translating it yields CASSLLGQRETQYF.